This T cell receptor beta chain is from a study of blood T cells in healthy people across ages. The donors, aged roughly 6 to 100, were healthy Caucasians from Russia. Every sample yielded at least 6.5 million isolated PBMCs. Extraction of total RNA produced a minimum of 5.5 micrograms from each sample. Through a sample-barcoded 5' primer and a J-beta primer mix, a second PCR was run for roughly 7 to 12 cycles. MiXCR, run by TCRdb on the 5' RACE reads, gives a single entry per CDR3 protein. This table holds fewer than 750,000 distinct CDR3 sequences, around 50% found once. The germline V gene encodes CDR1 MDHEN and CDR2 SYDVKM. Trimming at V came to 7 bases and at J to 7 bases, leaving 10 bases not matched to a gene. There are 15 residues in the CDR3. This clonotype was detected ten times or more.

This TCR came from a woman aged 80 or over in good health. The chain employs TRBV28 and TRBJ2-3; 11 bases map to TRBD1. The source material was blood. This CDR3 reads CASTPVGTGGYTQYF. The DNA of the CDR3 is TGTGCCAGCACTCCCGTCGGGACAGGGGGTTATACGCAGTATTTT.